What follows is one T cell receptor (beta chain) and its context. As originally analysed: By means of reference gene primer amplification, nucleated cell counts were estimated. Libraries were prepared by immunoSEQ multiplex PCR; TCRdb keeps only in-frame clonotypes and omits some of them. For V, J and clone size, that table is used; D and trimming come from the DNA. The repertoire holds 350,000 to 400,000 clones, with almost 90% as singletons. The CDR3 spans 16 residues. The J segment lost 1 base and the V segment lost 5 bases, leaving 6 bases of the junction unmatched. Germline lookup yields CDR1 SGHTA and CDR2 FQGNSA. The source of the sample is a study of blood T cell repertoires in COVID-19.

This chain links TRBV7-2 with TRBJ2-3, with 10 bases aligning to TRBD1. The sample was peripheral blood. The TCR originated in a man between 18 and 29 years old with active or convalescent COVID-19. The CDR3 DNA is TGTGCCAGCAGCGCGGGACAGGGGAGAGGCACAGATACGCAGTATTTT. As protein: CASSAGQGRGTDTQYF. Full variable domain (rest looked up from reference TRBV7-2 and TRBJ2-3): GAGVSQSPSNKVTEKGKDVELRCDPISGHTALYWYRQSLGQGLEFLIYFQGNSAPDKSGLPSDRFSAERTGGSVSTLTIQRTQQEDSAVYLCASSAGQGRGTDTQYFGPGTRLTVL.